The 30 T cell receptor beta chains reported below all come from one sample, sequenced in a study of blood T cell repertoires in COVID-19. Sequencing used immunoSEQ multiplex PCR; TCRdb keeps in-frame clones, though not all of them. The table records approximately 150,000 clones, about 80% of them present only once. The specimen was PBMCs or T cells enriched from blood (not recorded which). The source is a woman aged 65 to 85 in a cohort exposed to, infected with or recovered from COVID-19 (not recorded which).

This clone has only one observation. The CDR3 loop is CASIRDRAGGYTF. CDR3 coding DNA: TGTGCCAGCATTAGGGACAGGGCGGGCGGCTACACCTTC. V gene TRBV28 combines with J gene TRBJ1-2, with 9 bases lining up with TRBD1. From germline, CDR1 is MDHEN and CDR2 SYDVKM. Trimming took 7 bases from V and 8 from J; bases not matched to a gene: 8. This CDR3 spans 13 amino acids.

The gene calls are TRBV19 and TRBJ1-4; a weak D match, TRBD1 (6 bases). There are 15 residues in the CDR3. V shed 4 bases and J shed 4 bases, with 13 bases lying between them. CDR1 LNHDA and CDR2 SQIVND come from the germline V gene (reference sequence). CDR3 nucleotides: TGTGCCAGTAGTAACCGACAGGCTCTTAATGAAAAACTGTTTTTT. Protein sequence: CASSNRQALNEKLFF.

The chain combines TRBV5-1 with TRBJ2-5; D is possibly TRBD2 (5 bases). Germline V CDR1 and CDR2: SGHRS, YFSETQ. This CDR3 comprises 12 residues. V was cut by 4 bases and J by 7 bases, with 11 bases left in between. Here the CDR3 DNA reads TGCGCCAGCAGCATTCCGGGGTCGACCCAGTACTTC. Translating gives CASSIPGSTQYF. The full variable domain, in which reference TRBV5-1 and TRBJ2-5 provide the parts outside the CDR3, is KAGVTQTPRYLIKTRGQQVTLSCSPISGHRSVSWYQQTPGQGLQFLFEYFSETQRNKGNFPGRFSGRQFSNSRSEMNVSTLELGDSALYLCASSIPGSTQYFGPGTRLLVL.

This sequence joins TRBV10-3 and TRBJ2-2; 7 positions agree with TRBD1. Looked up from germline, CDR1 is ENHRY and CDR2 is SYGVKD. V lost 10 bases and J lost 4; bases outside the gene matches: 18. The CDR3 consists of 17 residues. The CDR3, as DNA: TGTGCCACTACAGGGGACCAAGGAGTCTTGGGCACCGGGGAGCTGTTTTTT. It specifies CATTGDQGVLGTGELFF.

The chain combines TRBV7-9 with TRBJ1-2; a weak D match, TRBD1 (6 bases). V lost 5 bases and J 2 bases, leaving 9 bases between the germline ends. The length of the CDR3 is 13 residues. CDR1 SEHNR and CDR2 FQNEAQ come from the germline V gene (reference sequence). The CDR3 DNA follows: TGTGCCAGCAGCAGGACAGAAAACTATGGCTACACCTTC. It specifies CASSRTENYGYTF.

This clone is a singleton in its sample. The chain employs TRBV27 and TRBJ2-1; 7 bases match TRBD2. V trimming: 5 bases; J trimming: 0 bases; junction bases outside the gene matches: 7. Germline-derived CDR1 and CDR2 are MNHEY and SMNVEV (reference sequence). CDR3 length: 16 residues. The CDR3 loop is CASSLFAGVSYNEQFF. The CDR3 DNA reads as TGTGCCAGCAGTCTCTTTGCGGGAGTCTCCTACAATGAGCAGTTCTTC.

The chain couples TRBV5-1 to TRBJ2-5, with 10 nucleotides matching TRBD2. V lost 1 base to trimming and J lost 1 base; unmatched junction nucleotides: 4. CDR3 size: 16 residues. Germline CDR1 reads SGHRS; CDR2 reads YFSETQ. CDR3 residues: CASSLKLAGRQETQYF. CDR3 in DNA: TGCGCCAGCAGCTTGAAACTAGCGGGGCGCCAAGAGACCCAGTACTTC.

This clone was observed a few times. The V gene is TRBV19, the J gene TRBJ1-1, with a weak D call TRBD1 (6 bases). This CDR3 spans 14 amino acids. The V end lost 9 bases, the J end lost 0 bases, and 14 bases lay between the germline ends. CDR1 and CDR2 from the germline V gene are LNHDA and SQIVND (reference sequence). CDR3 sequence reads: CASRTELMNTEAFF. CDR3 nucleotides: TGTGCCAGCCGGACAGAGCTCATGAACACTGAAGCTTTCTTT.

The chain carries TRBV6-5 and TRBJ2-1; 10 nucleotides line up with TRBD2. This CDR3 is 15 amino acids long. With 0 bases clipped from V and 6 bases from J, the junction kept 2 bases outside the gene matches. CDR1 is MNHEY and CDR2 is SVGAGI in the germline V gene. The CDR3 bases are TGTGCCAGCAGTTACTCCCTAGCGGGAGTCAATGAGCAGTTCTTC. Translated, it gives CASSYSLAGVNEQFF.

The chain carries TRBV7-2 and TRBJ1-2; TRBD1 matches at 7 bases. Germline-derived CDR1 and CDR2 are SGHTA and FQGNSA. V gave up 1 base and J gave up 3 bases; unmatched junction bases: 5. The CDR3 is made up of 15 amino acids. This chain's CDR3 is CASSLVGDSHYGYTF. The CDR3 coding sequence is TGTGCCAGCAGCTTAGTTGGGGACAGTCACTATGGCTACACCTTC.

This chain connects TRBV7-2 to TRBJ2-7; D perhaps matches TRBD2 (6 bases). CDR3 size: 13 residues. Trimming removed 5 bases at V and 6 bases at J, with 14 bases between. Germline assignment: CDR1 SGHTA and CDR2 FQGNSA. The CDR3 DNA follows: TGTGCCAGCAGCCGGTCGGGAGTCGGCGAGCAGTACTTC. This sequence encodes CASSRSGVGEQYF.

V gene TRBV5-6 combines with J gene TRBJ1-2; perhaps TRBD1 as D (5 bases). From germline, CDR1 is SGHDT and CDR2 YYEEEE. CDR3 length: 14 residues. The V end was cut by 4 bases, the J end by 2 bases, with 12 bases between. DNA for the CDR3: TGTGCCAGCAGCCCCCCAGGGATCAACTATGGCTACACCTTC. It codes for CASSPPGINYGYTF.

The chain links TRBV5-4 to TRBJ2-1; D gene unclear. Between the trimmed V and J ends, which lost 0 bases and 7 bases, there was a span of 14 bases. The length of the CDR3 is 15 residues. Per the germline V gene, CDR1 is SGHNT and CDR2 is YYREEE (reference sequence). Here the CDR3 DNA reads TGTGCCAGCAGCTTGGCCTGGCTAGGTGAGAATGAGCAGTTCTTC. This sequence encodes CASSLAWLGENEQFF.

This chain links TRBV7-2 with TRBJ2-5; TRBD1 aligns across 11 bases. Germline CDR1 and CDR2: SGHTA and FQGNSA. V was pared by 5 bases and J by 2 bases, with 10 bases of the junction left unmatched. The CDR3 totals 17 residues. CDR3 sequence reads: CASSPRSRDRGQETQYF. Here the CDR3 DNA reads TGTGCCAGCAGCCCCCGTAGCAGGGACAGGGGGCAAGAGACCCAGTACTTC.

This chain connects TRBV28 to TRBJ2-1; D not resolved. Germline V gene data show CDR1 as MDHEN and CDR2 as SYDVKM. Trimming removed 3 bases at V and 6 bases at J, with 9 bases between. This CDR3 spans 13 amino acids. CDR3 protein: CASSFSPPNEQFF. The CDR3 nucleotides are TGTGCCAGCAGTTTCAGTCCCCCCAATGAGCAGTTCTTC.

CDR3 residues: CASSTGWSSGNTIYF. CDR3 coding DNA: TGTGCCAGTAGTACCGGGTGGAGCTCTGGAAACACCATATATTTT. The V and J genes are TRBV19 and TRBJ1-3; D is uncertain. From germline, CDR1 is LNHDA and CDR2 SQIVND (reference sequence). Trimming left V 4 bases short and J 0 bases short, with 10 bases between. The CDR3 totals 15 residues.

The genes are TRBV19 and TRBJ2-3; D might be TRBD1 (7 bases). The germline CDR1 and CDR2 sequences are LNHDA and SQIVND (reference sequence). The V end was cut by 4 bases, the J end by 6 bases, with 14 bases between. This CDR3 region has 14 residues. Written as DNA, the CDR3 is TGTGCCAGTAGTAGGGAGGTCAGGGGGGATACGCAGTATTTT. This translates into CASSREVRGDTQYF.

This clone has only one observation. The CDR3 spells CASSLSQGAYNEQFF. CDR3 in DNA: TGTGCCAGCAGCTTATCGCAGGGGGCTTACAATGAGCAGTTCTTC. The genes are TRBV5-4 and TRBJ2-1, with 8 nucleotides matching TRBD1. Losses at the gene ends were 2 bases for V and 4 bases for J; bases not matched to a gene: 5. This CDR3 is built from 15 residues. CDR1 is SGHNT, CDR2 YYREEE, per germline (reference sequence).

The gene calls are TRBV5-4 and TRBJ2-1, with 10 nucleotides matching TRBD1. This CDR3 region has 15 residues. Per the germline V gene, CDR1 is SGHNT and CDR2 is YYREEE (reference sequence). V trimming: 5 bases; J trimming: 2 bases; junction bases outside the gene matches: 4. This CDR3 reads CASRSGTGAYNEQFF. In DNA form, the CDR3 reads TGTGCCAGCAGATCCGGGACAGGGGCCTACAATGAGCAGTTCTTC.

Here the CDR3 reads CASSRTSGVSYNEQFF. For the CDR3, the DNA is TGTGCCAGCAGCCGTACTAGCGGGGTCTCCTACAATGAGCAGTTCTTC. The V gene is TRBV7-8, the J gene TRBJ2-1; TRBD2 matches 10 bases. After removal of 5 bases from V and 0 bases from J, the junction contained 4 bases not matched to a gene. Germline values: CDR1 SGHVS, CDR2 FQNEAQ. The CDR3 runs to 16 residues.

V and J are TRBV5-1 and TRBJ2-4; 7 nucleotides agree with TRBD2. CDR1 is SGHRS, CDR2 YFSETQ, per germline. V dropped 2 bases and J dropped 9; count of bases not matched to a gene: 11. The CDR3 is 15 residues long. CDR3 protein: CASSLTGRRESIQYF. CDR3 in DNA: TGCGCCAGCAGCTTAACGGGTCGGCGGGAGAGCATTCAGTACTTC. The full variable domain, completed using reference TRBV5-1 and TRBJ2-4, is KAGVTQTPRYLIKTRGQQVTLSCSPISGHRSVSWYQQTPGQGLQFLFEYFSETQRNKGNFPGRFSGRQFSNSRSEMNVSTLELGDSALYLCASSLTGRRESIQYFGAGTRLSVL.

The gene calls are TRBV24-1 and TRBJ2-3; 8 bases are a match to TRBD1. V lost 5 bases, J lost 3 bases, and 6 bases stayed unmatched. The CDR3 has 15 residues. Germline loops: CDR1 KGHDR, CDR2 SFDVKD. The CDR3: CATSVTTGVTDTQYF. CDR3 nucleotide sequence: TGTGCCACCAGTGTCACGACAGGGGTGACAGATACGCAGTATTTT.

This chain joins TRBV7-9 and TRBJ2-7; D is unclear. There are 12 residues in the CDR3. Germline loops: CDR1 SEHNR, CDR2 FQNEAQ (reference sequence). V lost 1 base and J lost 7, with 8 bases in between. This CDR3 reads CASSLGHGEQYF. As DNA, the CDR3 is TGTGCCAGCAGCTTAGGCCACGGGGAGCAGTACTTC.

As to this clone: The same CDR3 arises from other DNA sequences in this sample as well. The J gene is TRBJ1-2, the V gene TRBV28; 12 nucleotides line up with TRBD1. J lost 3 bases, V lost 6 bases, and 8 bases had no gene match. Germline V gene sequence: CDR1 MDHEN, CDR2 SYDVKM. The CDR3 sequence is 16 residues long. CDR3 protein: CASSSPGQGADYGYTF. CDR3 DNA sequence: TGTGCCAGCAGCTCCCCGGGACAGGGGGCTGACTATGGCTACACCTTC.

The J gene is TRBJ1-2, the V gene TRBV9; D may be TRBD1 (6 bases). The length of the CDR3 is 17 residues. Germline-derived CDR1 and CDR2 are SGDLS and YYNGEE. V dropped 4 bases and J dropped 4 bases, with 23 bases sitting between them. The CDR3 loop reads CASSPGQLYTPSYGYTF. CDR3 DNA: TGTGCCAGCAGCCCTGGACAGCTCTATACCCCCTCCTATGGCTACACCTTC.

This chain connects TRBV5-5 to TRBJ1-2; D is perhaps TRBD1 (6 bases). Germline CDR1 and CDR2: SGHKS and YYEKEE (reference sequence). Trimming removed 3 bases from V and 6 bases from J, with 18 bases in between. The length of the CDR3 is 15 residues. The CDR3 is CASSSQTRGQNGYTF. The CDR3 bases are TGTGCCAGCAGCTCCCAGACCCGGGGACAAAATGGCTACACCTTC.

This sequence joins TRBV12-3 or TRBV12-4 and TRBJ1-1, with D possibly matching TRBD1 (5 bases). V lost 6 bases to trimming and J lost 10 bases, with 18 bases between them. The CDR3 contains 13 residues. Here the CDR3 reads CASSSARNGGAFF. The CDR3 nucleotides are TGTGCCAGCAGCTCCGCCCGAAACGGGGGAGCTTTCTTT.

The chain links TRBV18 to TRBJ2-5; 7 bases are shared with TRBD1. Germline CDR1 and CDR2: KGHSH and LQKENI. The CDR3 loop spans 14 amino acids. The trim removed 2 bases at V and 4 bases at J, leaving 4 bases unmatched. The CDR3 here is CASSPKDRAETQYF. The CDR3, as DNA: TGTGCCAGCTCACCAAAAGACAGGGCAGAGACCCAGTACTTC.

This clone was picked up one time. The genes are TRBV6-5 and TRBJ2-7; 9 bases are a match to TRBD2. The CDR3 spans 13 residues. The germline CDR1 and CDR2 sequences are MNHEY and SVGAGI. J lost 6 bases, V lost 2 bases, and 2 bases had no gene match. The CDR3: CASSYKAGGEQYF. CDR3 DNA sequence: TGTGCCAGCAGTTACAAAGCGGGAGGCGAGCAGTACTTC.

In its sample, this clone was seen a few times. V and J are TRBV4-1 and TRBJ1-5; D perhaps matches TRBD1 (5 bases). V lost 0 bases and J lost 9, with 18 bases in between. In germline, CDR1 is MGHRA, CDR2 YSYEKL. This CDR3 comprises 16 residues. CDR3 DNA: TGCGCCAGCAGCCAAGATTCGACAGCCGTAAGTATGCCCCAGCATTTT. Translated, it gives CASSQDSTAVSMPQHF.